This TCR beta chain was sequenced during a study of beta chain features in type 1 diabetes. What was sequenced were expressed TCRB transcripts, since all of the isolated RNA had been reverse transcribed. TCRdb's copy holds only in-frame clones and misses some; the assay was immunoSEQ multiplex PCR. The sample has roughly 140,000 clones, around 10% seen once. This receptor was identified in a man between 18 and 35 years old in good health. The sequencing sample was made of central memory CD4+ T cells from blood.

The CDR3 is CASSQEGLAGGEYEQYF. The CDR3 DNA reads as TGTGCCAGCAGCCAAGAAGGACTAGCGGGAGGGGAATACGAGCAGTACTTC. The chain carries TRBV14 and TRBJ2-7, with 15 positions matching TRBD2. CDR1 and CDR2 from the germline V gene are SGHDN and FVKESK. The V gene end was trimmed by 0 bases and the J gene end by 4 bases; junction bases not matched to a gene: 4. The CDR3 has 17 amino acids.